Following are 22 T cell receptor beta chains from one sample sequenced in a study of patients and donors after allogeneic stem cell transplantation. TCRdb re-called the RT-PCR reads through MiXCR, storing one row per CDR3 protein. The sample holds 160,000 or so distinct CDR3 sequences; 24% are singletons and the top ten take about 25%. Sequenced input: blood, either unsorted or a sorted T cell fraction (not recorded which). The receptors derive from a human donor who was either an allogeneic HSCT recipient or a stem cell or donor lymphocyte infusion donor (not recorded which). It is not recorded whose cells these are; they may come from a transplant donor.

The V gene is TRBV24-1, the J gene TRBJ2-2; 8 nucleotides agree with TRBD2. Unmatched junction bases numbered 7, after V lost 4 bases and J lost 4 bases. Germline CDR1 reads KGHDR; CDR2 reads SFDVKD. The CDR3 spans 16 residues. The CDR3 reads CATSDGSAGGTGELFF. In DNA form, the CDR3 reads TGTGCCACCAGTGACGGTTCCGCGGGAGGCACCGGGGAGCTGTTTTTT.

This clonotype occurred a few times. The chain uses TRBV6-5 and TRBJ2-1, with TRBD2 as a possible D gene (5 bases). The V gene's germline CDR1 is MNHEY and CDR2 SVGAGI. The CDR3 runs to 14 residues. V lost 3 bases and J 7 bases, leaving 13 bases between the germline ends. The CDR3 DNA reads TGTGCCAGCAGTTATAGTATTGGAGGAAATGAGCAGTTCTTC. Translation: CASSYSIGGNEQFF.

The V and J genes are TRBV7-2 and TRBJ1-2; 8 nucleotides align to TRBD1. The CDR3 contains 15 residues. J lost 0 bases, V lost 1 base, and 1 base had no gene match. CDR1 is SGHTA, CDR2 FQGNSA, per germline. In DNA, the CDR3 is TGTGCCAGCAGCTTAGGGGGACAGGCTAACTATGGCTACACCTTC. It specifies CASSLGGQANYGYTF.

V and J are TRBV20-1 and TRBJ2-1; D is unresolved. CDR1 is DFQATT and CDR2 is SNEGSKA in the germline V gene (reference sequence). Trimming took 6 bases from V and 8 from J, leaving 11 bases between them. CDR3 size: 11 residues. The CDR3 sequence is CSAPVIHEQFF. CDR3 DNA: TGCAGTGCCCCGGTCATCCATGAGCAGTTCTTC.

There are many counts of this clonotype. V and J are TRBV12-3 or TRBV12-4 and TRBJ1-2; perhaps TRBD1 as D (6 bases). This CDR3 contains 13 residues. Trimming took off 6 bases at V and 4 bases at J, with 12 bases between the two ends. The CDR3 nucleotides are TGTGCCAGCAGGGACAGCCTTATCTATGGCTACACCTTC. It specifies CASRDSLIYGYTF.

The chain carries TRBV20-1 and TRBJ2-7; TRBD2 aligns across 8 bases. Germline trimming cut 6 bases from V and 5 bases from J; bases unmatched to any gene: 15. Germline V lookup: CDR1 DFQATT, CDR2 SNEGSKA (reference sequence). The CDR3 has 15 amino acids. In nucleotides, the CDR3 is TGCAGTGCCCCGACCATGGGACTAGTCTCAGACGAGCAGTACTTC. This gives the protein CSAPTMGLVSDEQYF.

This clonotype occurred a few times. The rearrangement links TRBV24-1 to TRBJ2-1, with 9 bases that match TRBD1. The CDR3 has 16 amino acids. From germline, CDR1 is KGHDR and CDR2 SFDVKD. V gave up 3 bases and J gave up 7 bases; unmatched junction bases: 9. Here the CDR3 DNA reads TGTGCCACCAGTGATGTTAGGACAGGGGAGATAAATGAGCAGTTCTTC. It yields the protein CATSDVRTGEINEQFF.

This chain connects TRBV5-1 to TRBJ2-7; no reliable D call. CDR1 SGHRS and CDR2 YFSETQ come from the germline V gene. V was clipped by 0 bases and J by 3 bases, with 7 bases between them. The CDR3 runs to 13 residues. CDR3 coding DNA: TGCGCCAGCAGCTTGGGACCGAACTACGAGCAGTACTTC. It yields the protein CASSLGPNYEQYF.

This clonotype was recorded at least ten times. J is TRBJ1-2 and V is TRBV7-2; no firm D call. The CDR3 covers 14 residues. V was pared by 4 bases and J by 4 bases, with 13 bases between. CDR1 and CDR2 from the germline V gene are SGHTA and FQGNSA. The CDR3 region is CASSSLGVGYGYTF. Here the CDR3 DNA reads TGTGCCAGCAGCTCCCTAGGAGTAGGCTATGGCTACACCTTC.

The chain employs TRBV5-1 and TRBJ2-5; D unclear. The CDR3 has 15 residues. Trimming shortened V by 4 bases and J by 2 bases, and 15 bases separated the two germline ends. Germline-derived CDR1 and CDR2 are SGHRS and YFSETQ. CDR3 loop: CASSLRLDEQETQYF. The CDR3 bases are TGCGCCAGCAGCCTCCGGCTGGATGAACAAGAGACCCAGTACTTC.

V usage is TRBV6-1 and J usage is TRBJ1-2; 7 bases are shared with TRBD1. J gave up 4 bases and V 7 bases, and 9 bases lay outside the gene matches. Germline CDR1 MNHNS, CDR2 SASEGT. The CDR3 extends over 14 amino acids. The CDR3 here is CASTRTGTVYGYTF. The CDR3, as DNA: TGTGCCAGCACTCGAACCGGGACAGTCTATGGCTACACCTTC.

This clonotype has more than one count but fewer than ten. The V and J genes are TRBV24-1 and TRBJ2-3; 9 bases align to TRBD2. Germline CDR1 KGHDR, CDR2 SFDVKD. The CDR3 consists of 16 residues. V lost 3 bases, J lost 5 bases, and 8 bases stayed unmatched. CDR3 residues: CATSDTIAGVEDTQYF. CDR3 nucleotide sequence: TGTGCCACCAGTGATACGATAGCGGGAGTCGAAGATACGCAGTATTTT.

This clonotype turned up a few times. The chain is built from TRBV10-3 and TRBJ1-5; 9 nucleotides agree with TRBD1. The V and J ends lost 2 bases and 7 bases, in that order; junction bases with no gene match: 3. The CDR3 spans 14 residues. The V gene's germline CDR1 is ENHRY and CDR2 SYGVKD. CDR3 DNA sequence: TGTGCCATCAGTGAGCTAGACAGGGGGCAGCCCCAGCATTTT. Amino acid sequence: CAISELDRGQPQHF.

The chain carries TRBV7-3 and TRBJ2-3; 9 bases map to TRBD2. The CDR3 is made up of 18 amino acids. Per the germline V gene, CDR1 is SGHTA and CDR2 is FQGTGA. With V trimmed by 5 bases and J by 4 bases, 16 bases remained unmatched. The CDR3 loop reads CASSPGLATRRAADTQYF. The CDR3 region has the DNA TGTGCCAGCAGCCCCGGACTAGCGACCCGCCGGGCGGCAGATACGCAGTATTTT.

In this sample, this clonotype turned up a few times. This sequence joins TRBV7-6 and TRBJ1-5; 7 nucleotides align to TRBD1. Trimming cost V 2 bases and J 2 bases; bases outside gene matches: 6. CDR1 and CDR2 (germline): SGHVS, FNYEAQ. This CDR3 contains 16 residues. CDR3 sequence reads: CASSLTQGRGNQPQHF. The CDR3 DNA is TGTGCCAGCAGCTTAACACAGGGGAGGGGCAATCAGCCCCAGCATTTT. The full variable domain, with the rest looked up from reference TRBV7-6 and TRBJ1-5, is GAGVSQSPRYKVTKRGQDVALRCDPISGHVSLYWYRQALGQGPEFLTYFNYEAQQDKSGLPNDRFSAERPEGSISTLTIQRTEQRDSAMYRCASSLTQGRGNQPQHFGDGTRLSIL.

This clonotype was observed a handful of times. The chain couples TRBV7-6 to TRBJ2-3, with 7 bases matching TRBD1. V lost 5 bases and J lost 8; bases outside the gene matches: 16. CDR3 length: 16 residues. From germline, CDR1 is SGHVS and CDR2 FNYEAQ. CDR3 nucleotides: TGTGCCAGCAGCCACCTGACAGGGTCCCGCATAGGTACGCAGTATTTT. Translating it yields CASSHLTGSRIGTQYF.

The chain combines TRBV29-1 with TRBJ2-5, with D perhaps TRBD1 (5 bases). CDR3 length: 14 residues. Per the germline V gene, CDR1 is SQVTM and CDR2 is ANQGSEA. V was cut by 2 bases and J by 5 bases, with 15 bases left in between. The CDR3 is CSVERDGAGETQYF. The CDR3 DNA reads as TGCAGCGTTGAAAGAGATGGGGCCGGGGAGACCCAGTACTTC.

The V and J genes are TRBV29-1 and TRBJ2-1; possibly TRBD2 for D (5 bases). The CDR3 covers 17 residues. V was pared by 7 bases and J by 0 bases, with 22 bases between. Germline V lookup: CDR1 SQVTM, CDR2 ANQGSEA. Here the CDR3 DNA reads TGCAGCGCACGATCCATGGACTCAAAGAGCTCCTACAATGAGCAGTTCTTC. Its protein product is CSARSMDSKSSYNEQFF.

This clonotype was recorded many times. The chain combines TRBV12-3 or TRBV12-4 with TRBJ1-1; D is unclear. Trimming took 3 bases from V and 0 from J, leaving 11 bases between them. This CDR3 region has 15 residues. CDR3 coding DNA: TGTGCCAGCAGTTTCTCCGGAGCTATGAACACTGAAGCTTTCTTT. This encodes CASSFSGAMNTEAFF.

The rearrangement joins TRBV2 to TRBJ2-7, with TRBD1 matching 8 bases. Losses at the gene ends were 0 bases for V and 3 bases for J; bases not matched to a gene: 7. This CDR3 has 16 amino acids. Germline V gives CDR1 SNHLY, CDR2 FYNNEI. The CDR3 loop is CASSEAGDRPDYEQYF. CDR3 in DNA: TGTGCCAGCAGTGAAGCGGGGGACAGGCCAGACTACGAGCAGTACTTC.

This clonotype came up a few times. The CDR3 sequence is CASSTLTAQETQYF. The DNA for the CDR3 is TGTGCCAGCAGTACGTTGACAGCTCAAGAGACCCAGTACTTC. The V and J genes are TRBV12-3 or TRBV12-4 and TRBJ2-5; maybe TRBD1 (5 bases). V lost 5 bases and J lost 2, with 12 bases in between. The CDR3 is made up of 14 amino acids.

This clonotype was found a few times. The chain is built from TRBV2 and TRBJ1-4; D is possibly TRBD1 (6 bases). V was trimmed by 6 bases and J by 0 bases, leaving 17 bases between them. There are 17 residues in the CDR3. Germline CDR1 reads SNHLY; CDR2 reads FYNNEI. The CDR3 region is CASRSWGASATNEKLFF. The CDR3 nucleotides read TGTGCCAGCAGGAGTTGGGGGGCGTCCGCAACTAATGAAAAACTGTTTTTT.